A selection of T cell receptor beta chains follows, all from one sample in a study of blood T cell repertoires in COVID-19. Assay: immunoSEQ multiplex PCR; the TCRdb copy retains only in-frame clones and omits some. The data contain around 30,000 clones, over 70% of them singletons. The sequenced sample consisted of peripheral blood. These receptor sequences come from a woman in her seventies with active or convalescent COVID-19. CDR3s leave out the opening cysteine and the closing phenylalanine or tryptophan. Fields, in order: J gene, V gene, CDR3 protein.

>TRBJ2-1|TRBV9
ASSPWVGGNNEQF
>TRBJ1-1|TRBV30
AWSVLGVMNTEAF
>TRBJ1-2|TRBV6-5
ASRAGQIYGYT
>TRBJ2-4|TRBV18
ASSPAQGAIGIQY
>TRBJ2-6|TRBV10-3
AISEGTATGANVLT
>TRBJ2-2|TRBV7-2
ASAGQGYTGELF
>TRBJ1-2|TRBV5-1
ASSPAGRRGYT
>TRBJ2-5|TRBV6-6
ASSYSPGRETQY
>TRBJ2-7|TRBV5-6
ASSEPPGQGRYEQY
>TRBJ2-1|TRBV5-1
ASSYITGTSDNEQF
>TRBJ2-5|TRBV5-1
ASSSGLGGETQY
>TRBJ2-2|TRBV19
ASSQQGRGELF
>TRBJ2-5|TRBV2
ASKTSGVLRGETQY
>TRBJ2-7|TRBV6-2/TRBV6-3
ASSLGLAYEQY
>TRBJ1-1|TRBV19
ASTPPTPNTEAF
>TRBJ1-5|TRBV29-1
SAVGGSNQPQH
>TRBJ2-7|TRBV27
ASSLSGITYEQY
>TRBJ2-1|TRBV6-4
ASSVGQGLGEQF
>TRBJ1-2|TRBV6-2/TRBV6-3
ASSYRNQGYGYT
>TRBJ1-2|TRBV6-2/TRBV6-3
ASSPDRVYGYT
>TRBJ2-1|TRBV5-1
ASSWIFGGGAPSSYNEQF
>TRBJ1-1|TRBV29-1
SVEGARWAEAF
>TRBJ1-3|TRBV6-1
ASSGGRGPGHSGNTIY
>TRBJ1-3|TRBV6-1
ASSDRGWGNTIY
>TRBJ2-3|TRBV12-3/TRBV12-4
ASNGLAWDTQY
>TRBJ2-3|TRBV7-3
ASSFDRTGADTQY
>TRBJ2-1|TRBV2
ASSREAGGATNEQF
>TRBJ2-7|TRBV6-5
ASSRQNPYEQY